Listed below are T cell receptor beta chains from one sample, sequenced in a study of response to subunit inactivated influenza vaccine. One entry per CDR3 protein results from TCRdb running MiXCR on the RT-PCR reads. The sample lists fewer than 700,000 distinct CDR3 sequences, around 13% occurring once. Sequenced here: PBMCs from blood, sampled about 40 days after vaccination. These receptor sequences come from a man aged 45 to 65 who received an inactivated influenza vaccine. Each CDR3 is given with its conserved first and last residue. Fields, in order: CDR3 DNA, CDR3 protein, V gene, clone size, D gene, J gene. The D gene is left open where the match is weak. For some rows the clone size is stated as once, few or many, or as a class when expanded; others skip it.

TGTGCCAGCAGCTTGCCCAGGCGCAACACTGAAGCTTTCTTT | CASSLPRRNTEAFF | TRBV5-6 | - | - | TRBJ1-1
TGTGCCAGCAGCTTAGATACAGGTTACAATGAGCAGTTCTTC | CASSLDTGYNEQFF | TRBV7-9 | few | - | TRBJ2-1
TGTGCCAGCAGCGCTCGGAGTGGCGAGCAGTACTTC | CASSARSGEQYF | TRBV7-9 | - | - | TRBJ2-7
TGTGCCAGCAGTTACGTGGCCTCGAACACCGGGGAGCTGTTTTTT | CASSYVASNTGELFF | TRBV6-5 | - | - | TRBJ2-2
TGCGCCAGCAGCCAAGAGCGGGGAGTGGGAAAACTGTTTTTT | CASSQERGVGKLFF | TRBV4-3 | - | - | TRBJ1-4
TGTGCCAGCAGACCGACTAGCGGGGGAACAGATACGCAGTATTTT | CASRPTSGGTDTQYF | TRBV12-3/TRBV12-4 | - | TRBD2 | TRBJ2-3
TGTGCCAGCAGTGCAACATATGGACAGGGTTCAGCGGAGACCCAGTACTTC | CASSATYGQGSAETQYF | TRBV7-9 | many | TRBD1 | TRBJ2-5
TGTGCCAGCAGCTCAATTCCGGGACAGGGAGGCGGGGAGCTGTTTTTT | CASSSIPGQGGGELFF | TRBV7-2 | - | TRBD1 | TRBJ2-2
TGTGTCACCACCGGACTAGCGACAGACCATAGCACAGATACGCAGTATTTT | CVTTGLATDHSTDTQYF | TRBV10-3 | - | TRBD2 | TRBJ2-3
TGTGCCAGCAGCTTGGGGGGGTTAGGGAGGGAGACCCAGTACTTC | CASSLGGLGRETQYF | TRBV7-2 | many | TRBD2 | TRBJ2-5
TGCAGTGCTAGAAAGGCGGTCCCGGGCCGGGCTGAAGCTTTCTTT | CSARKAVPGRAEAFF | TRBV20-1 | - | - | TRBJ1-1
TGTGCCAGCAGCTTAGGACAGGGGAGTTGGTATGGCTACACCTTC | CASSLGQGSWYGYTF | TRBV7-9 | - | TRBD1 | TRBJ1-2
TGTGCCAGCAGCCGACCTGGCAGGGTTGAGACCCAGTACTTC | CASSRPGRVETQYF | TRBV12-3/TRBV12-4 | many | - | TRBJ2-5
TGCAGCGTTGAAATCAGGAAGAATGAGCAGTTCTTC | CSVEIRKNEQFF | TRBV29-1 | many | - | TRBJ2-1
TGCGCCAGCAGCTTGGATCCGACAGGGAAATACGGGGAGCTGTTTTTT | CASSLDPTGKYGELFF | TRBV5-1 | few | TRBD1 | TRBJ2-2
TGTGCCAGCAGCTTAGCCACAGGAGGACGCTTTTCTGGGGCCAACGTCCTGACTTTC | CASSLATGGRFSGANVLTF | TRBV7-2 | - | - | TRBJ2-6
TGTGCCATCACAGGGGACGGGGGAAACACAGATACGCAGTATTTT | CAITGDGGNTDTQYF | TRBV10-3 | - | - | TRBJ2-3
TGCGCCAGCAGCTGGACCGGGACGGAAAACACCGGGGAGCTGTTTTTT | CASSWTGTENTGELFF | TRBV5-1 | - | - | TRBJ2-2
TGTGCCAGCAGCTCTGCAGGGGTTGAAAAACTGTTTTTT | CASSSAGVEKLFF | TRBV5-6 | few | - | TRBJ1-4
TGTGCCACCGGCAGCGGGAGGGAAAGCTCCTACAATGAGCAGTTCTTC | CATGSGRESSYNEQFF | TRBV10-3 | - | TRBD2 | TRBJ2-1
TGTGCCAGCAGCGAAACAGGGGTGGGATACGAGCAGTACTTC | CASSETGVGYEQYF | TRBV12-3/TRBV12-4 | few | TRBD1 | TRBJ2-7
TGTGCCACCAGTGACCCCCACGGGGGGAGCACAGATACGCAGTATTTT | CATSDPHGGSTDTQYF | TRBV24-1 | few | TRBD2 | TRBJ2-3
TGTGCCAGCAGCTTAGCGGCTAGCGGGAGTATACACGAGCAGTACTTC | CASSLAASGSIHEQYF | TRBV7-2 | many | TRBD2 | TRBJ2-7
TGCGCCAGCAGCCAAGTAAGGGGCACTAATGAAAAACTGTTTTTT | CASSQVRGTNEKLFF | TRBV4-1 | - | - | TRBJ1-4
TGTGCCAGTAGTATCAGGGAGTGGCAGCCCCAGCATTTT | CASSIREWQPQHF | TRBV19 | many | - | TRBJ1-5
TGTGCCACTAGCGGGGGCACCTACAATGAGCAGTTCTTC | CATSGGTYNEQFF | TRBV7-6 | - | TRBD2 | TRBJ2-1
TGCGCCAGCAGCATGGGACAGGGGAACACTGAAGCTTTCTTT | CASSMGQGNTEAFF | TRBV5-1 | few | TRBD1 | TRBJ1-1
TGTGCCAGCAGTTTAGGGGGAGGGGGCGACTCACCCCTCCACTTT | CASSLGGGGDSPLHF | TRBV12-3/TRBV12-4 | many | TRBD1 | TRBJ1-6
TGCGCCAGCAGCGCCGGGACAGAGAAAGAGACCCAGTACTTC | CASSAGTEKETQYF | TRBV5-1 | few | TRBD1 | TRBJ2-5
TGTGCCAGCAGCTTAGATCCTAGCGGGGGTCGTCAAGAGACCCAGTACTTC | CASSLDPSGGRQETQYF | TRBV7-8 | few | TRBD2 | TRBJ2-5
TGTGCCAGCAGTCCCACCAGGGGTGCGGAGACCCAGTACTTC | CASSPTRGAETQYF | TRBV7-2 | - | - | TRBJ2-5
TGCAGCGTTGAGTCGGCGGGAGGCACCTACGAGCAGTACTTC | CSVESAGGTYEQYF | TRBV29-1 | many | TRBD2 | TRBJ2-7
TGTGCCAGCAGTCAAGGGGCTAGCGGAATCAATGAGCAGTTCTTC | CASSQGASGINEQFF | TRBV12-3/TRBV12-4 | many | TRBD2 | TRBJ2-1
TGTGCCAGCAGTGACAAGCGGGGGCTCACCGGGGAGCTGTTTTTT | CASSDKRGLTGELFF | TRBV6-1 | few | TRBD2 | TRBJ2-2
TGTGCCAGCAGTCCTGCGACCGGGACTAGCGTAGAGACCCAGTACTTC | CASSPATGTSVETQYF | TRBV27 | few | TRBD2 | TRBJ2-5
TGCGCCAGCAGCCAAGATATAGTGACATCCAACGTCCTGACTTTC | CASSQDIVTSNVLTF | TRBV4-3 | many | - | TRBJ2-6
TGTGCCAGCAGCCAAGGGACAGGGGAGGCAGATACGCAGTATTTT | CASSQGTGEADTQYF | TRBV7-9 | few | TRBD1 | TRBJ2-3
TGTGCCACTCGAACAGATACGCAGTATTTT | CATRTDTQYF | TRBV24-1 | many | - | TRBJ2-3
TGTGCCAGTAGTATCGCGCGCGGCTATGGCTACACCTTC | CASSIARGYGYTF | TRBV19 | - | - | TRBJ1-2
TGTGCCACCAGTCGTAGCGGGAACTCCTACAATGAGCAGTTCTTC | CATSRSGNSYNEQFF | TRBV24-1 | - | TRBD2 | TRBJ2-1
TGCAGCGTTGTGTCTGGGGCCACTGAAGCTTTCTTT | CSVVSGATEAFF | TRBV29-1 | - | - | TRBJ1-1